This passage covers 29 T cell receptor beta chains from one sample sequenced in a study of cytomegalovirus exposure and HLA in healthy donors. The PCR used 60 Vbeta and 13 Jbeta primers. Using immunoSEQ multiplex PCR, the repertoire was profiled, and TCRdb retains in-frame clones only, with some absent. The profile shows 100,000 to 150,000 clones, 70% to 80% of them singletons. Sequences were obtained from PBMCs. These receptors came from a woman aged 40 to 55 in good health and CMV-seropositive.

This clone came up once. The chain couples TRBV5-1 to TRBJ1-2, with 9 bases identical to TRBD1. With V trimmed by 5 bases and J by 3 bases, 8 bases remained unmatched. Germline V gives CDR1 SGHRS, CDR2 YFSETQ. The CDR3 runs 15 residues. CDR3 sequence: CASRADRGTYYGYTF. The CDR3 region has the DNA TGCGCCAGCAGAGCGGACAGGGGCACCTACTATGGCTACACCTTC.

This clone has only a few counts. The V call is TRBV30, the J call TRBJ2-1; D not resolved. Trimming cost V 3 bases and J 7 bases, with 22 bases left between them. The CDR3 has 16 residues. CDR1 and CDR2 from the germline V gene are GTSNPN and SVGIG (reference sequence). Here the CDR3 reads CAWRRFWVADGNEQFF. The CDR3, as DNA: TGTGCCTGGAGAAGGTTTTGGGTAGCAGATGGGAATGAGCAGTTCTTC.

The chain employs TRBV30 and TRBJ1-3, with D tentatively TRBD1 (6 bases). Looked up from germline, CDR1 is GTSNPN and CDR2 is SVGIG (reference sequence). This CDR3 contains 14 residues. The CDR3 DNA sequence: TGTGTCTTTAATTTACAGGGAACTGGAAACACCATATATTTT. It encodes CVFNLQGTGNTIYF.

V gene TRBV9 combines with J gene TRBJ2-7, with 10 bases aligning to TRBD2. V trimming: 0 bases; J trimming: 0 bases; junction bases outside the gene matches: 9. The CDR3 extends over 18 amino acids. Germline assignment: CDR1 SGDLS and CDR2 YYNGEE. CDR3 in amino acids: CASSVDGSGGTNSYEQYF. CDR3 DNA sequence: TGTGCCAGCAGCGTAGATGGTAGCGGGGGGACCAACTCCTACGAGCAGTACTTC.

The CDR3 DNA sequence: TGTGCCAGCAGTCCCATCCTGACAGGAAAAGAGACCCAGTACTTC. As protein: CASSPILTGKETQYF. V is TRBV6-5 and J is TRBJ2-5, with a tentative D call TRBD1 (6 bases). CDR1 and CDR2 (germline): MNHEY, SVGAGI. There are 15 residues in the CDR3. Trimming took off 5 bases at V and 3 bases at J, with 16 bases between the two ends.

The chain links TRBV5-1 to TRBJ2-5, with 7 bases identical to TRBD1. V was pared by 4 bases and J by 5 bases, with 8 bases of the junction left unmatched. The CDR3 has 14 residues. CDR1 is SGHRS and CDR2 is YFSETQ in the germline V gene. Here the CDR3 DNA reads TGCGCCAGCAGCGCAAGAGGGGGCCGGGAGACCCAGTACTTC. It encodes CASSARGGRETQYF.

This clone was recorded only once. The chain joins TRBV5-1 to TRBJ1-3, with TRBD1 matching over 7 bases. This CDR3 is 15 amino acids long. V lost 0 bases, J lost 4 bases, and 4 bases stayed unmatched. CDR1 is SGHRS, CDR2 YFSETQ, per germline. CDR3 sequence reads: CASSLGDSNGNTIYF. DNA for the CDR3: TGCGCCAGCAGCTTGGGGGACAGTAACGGAAACACCATATATTTT.

This sequence joins TRBV6-5 and TRBJ2-7; 7 bases are shared with TRBD1. Germline values: CDR1 MNHEY, CDR2 SVGAGI. Trimming took 6 bases from V and 2 from J; bases not matched to a gene: 10. CDR3 length: 15 amino acids. Here the CDR3 DNA reads TGTGCCAGCAGGTATACAGACAGGGACCCCTACGAGCAGTACTTC. Translated, it gives CASRYTDRDPYEQYF.

This clone came up once. V is TRBV15 and J is TRBJ2-7, with TRBD2 matching 8 bases. The trim removed 1 base at V and 6 bases at J, leaving 8 bases unmatched. The CDR3 totals 15 residues. In germline, CDR1 is LNHNV, CDR2 YYDKDF (reference sequence). The CDR3 DNA follows: TGTGCCACCAGCAGAGTAGGGACTAGTAGGGGCGAGCAGTACTTC. Its protein product is CATSRVGTSRGEQYF.

This clone was seen a few times. This chain connects TRBV19 to TRBJ1-4; D perhaps matches TRBD1 (5 bases). The V gene's germline CDR1 is LNHDA and CDR2 SQIVND (reference sequence). V lost 3 bases, J lost 6 bases, and 20 bases lay in between. The CDR3 is 17 residues long. The CDR3 here is CASSIGASPKGHEKLFF. CDR3 nucleotides: TGTGCCAGTAGTATTGGGGCATCCCCAAAGGGGCATGAAAAACTGTTTTTT.

The chain links TRBV18 to TRBJ1-1; 8 bases agree with TRBD1. Trimming removed 2 bases from V and 1 base from J; junction bases left unmatched: 6. Germline V gene lookup returns CDR1 KGHSH and CDR2 LQKENI. There are 16 residues in the CDR3. This chain's CDR3 is CASSPNRGSGNTEAFF. The DNA of the CDR3 is TGTGCCAGCTCACCAAACAGGGGGTCGGGGAACACTGAAGCTTTCTTT.

On this clone itself: At one boundary the junction diverges from the germline segment, which might be a read error. Other DNA sequences of this sample code for an identical CDR3. V is TRBV7-9 and J is TRBJ1-4; perhaps TRBD1 as D (5 bases). Germline V gene sequence: CDR1 SEHNR, CDR2 FQNEAQ (reference sequence). This CDR3 region has 14 residues. The CDR3 spells CASSFGQVNEKLFF. The CDR3 nucleotides read TGTGCTAGCAGCTTTGGACAAGTTAATGAAAAACTGTTTTTT. The variable domain in full, completed from reference TRBV7-9 and TRBJ1-4, reads DTGVSQNPRHKITKRGQNVTFRCDPISEHNRLYWYRQTLGQGPEFLTYFQNEAQLEKSRLLSDRFSAERPKGSFSTLEIQRTEQGDSAMYLCASSFGQVNEKLFFGSGTQLSVL.

The genes are TRBV5-4 and TRBJ2-5; the match to TRBD2 covers 8 bases. Matching the DNA end better, TRBJ2-7 makes the J call doubtful. Germline loops: CDR1 SGHNT, CDR2 YYREEE (reference sequence). The CDR3 length is 14 residues. Here the CDR3 DNA reads TGTGCCAGCAGCTTGGGTAGCGGGGAATACGAGCAGTACTTC. It specifies CASSLGSGEYEQYF.

CDR3 sequence reads: CASSPRDRAHTF. The CDR3 nucleotides are TGTGCCAGCAGTCCCCGGGACAGGGCCCACACCTTC. The V call is TRBV6-6, the J call TRBJ1-2; TRBD1 matches 9 bases. CDR3 length equals 12 residues. From germline, CDR1 is MNHNY and CDR2 SVGAGI (reference sequence). V trimming: 5 bases; J trimming: 12 bases; junction bases outside the gene matches: 7.

The chain is built from TRBV25-1 and TRBJ2-5; the D is unclear. Germline V lookup: CDR1 MGHDK, CDR2 SYGVNS. This CDR3 contains 13 residues. As DNA, the CDR3 is TGTGGCGTGCTACTACCCCGGCAAGAGACCCAGTACTTC. Its protein product is CGVLLPRQETQYF.

This clone showed up just once. The V and J genes are TRBV7-9 and TRBJ2-7; D perhaps matches TRBD2 (6 bases). The V gene's germline CDR1 is SEHNR and CDR2 FQNEAQ (reference sequence). CDR3 length: 15 amino acids. The V gene lost 4 bases and the J gene lost 7 bases, with 20 bases spanning the gap. The CDR3, as DNA: TGTGCCAGCAGCTCGCCGGGGGACCTCCCGGGGGAGCAGTACTTC. As protein: CASSSPGDLPGEQYF. The full variable domain, in which reference TRBV7-9 and TRBJ2-7 provide the parts outside the CDR3, is DTGVSQNPRHKITKRGQNVTFRCDPISEHNRLYWYRQTLGQGPEFLTYFQNEAQLEKSRLLSDRFSAERPKGSFSTLEIQRTEQGDSAMYLCASSSPGDLPGEQYFGPGTRLTVT.

This clone has only a few counts. The V and J genes are TRBV25-1 and TRBJ2-2; TRBD1 aligns across 8 bases. The germline gives CDR1 MGHDK, CDR2 SYGVNS. CDR3 length: 13 residues. Unmatched junction bases numbered 1, after V lost 4 bases and J lost 6 bases. In DNA form, the CDR3 reads TGTGCCAGCAGTGGACAGGGGCCCGGGGAGCTGTTTTTT. This sequence encodes CASSGQGPGELFF. Based on the CDR3 plus reference TRBV25-1 and TRBJ2-2, the full variable domain is EADIYQTPRYLVIGTGKKITLECSQTMGHDKMYWYQQDPGMELHLIHYSYGVNSTEKGDLSSESTVSRIRTEHFPLTLESARPSHTSQYLCASSGQGPGELFFGEGSRLTVL.

V gene TRBV7-6 combines with J gene TRBJ1-1; 12 nucleotides line up with TRBD1. The CDR3 spans 15 residues. J lost 6 bases, V lost 5 bases, and 7 bases had no gene match. Germline V lookup: CDR1 SGHVS, CDR2 FNYEAQ. The CDR3 sequence: CASSQGQGARAEAFF. The CDR3 coding sequence is TGTGCCAGCAGCCAGGGACAGGGGGCGCGGGCTGAAGCTTTCTTT.

The chain recombines TRBV9 with TRBJ2-5; 16 bases align to TRBD2. The DNA end is more similar to TRBJ2-7, so the J call may be wrong. CDR1 is SGDLS, CDR2 YYNGEE, per germline. The CDR3 totals 16 residues. For the CDR3, the DNA is TGTGCCAGCAGCGCGGGACTAGCGGGGGGGACCTACGAGCAGTACTTC. The encoded protein is CASSAGLAGGTYEQYF.

This sequence joins TRBV9 and TRBJ1-1; TRBD1 matches at 9 bases. Germline loops: CDR1 SGDLS, CDR2 YYNGEE. The CDR3 contains 15 residues. Trimming removed 3 bases from V and 6 bases from J; junction bases left unmatched: 9. The DNA of the CDR3 is TGTGCCAGCAGCGAAAGGACAGGGGAGGACGCTGAAGCTTTCTTT. Its translation: CASSERTGEDAEAFF.

This chain joins TRBV25-1 and TRBJ1-6; D might be TRBD1 (5 bases). The CDR3 runs to 16 residues. V dropped 4 bases and J dropped 8 bases, with 18 bases sitting between them. The germline V gene encodes CDR1 MGHDK and CDR2 SYGVNS. CDR3 nucleotide sequence: TGTGCCAGCAGTGCAGGGAGGCGGTTAGGGGATTCACCCCTCCACTTT. The encoded protein is CASSAGRRLGDSPLHF.

The V call is TRBV29-1, the J call TRBJ2-3; D is unclear. The V end lost 7 bases, the J end lost 1 base, and 15 bases lay between the germline ends. There are 14 residues in the CDR3. The V gene's germline CDR1 is SQVTM and CDR2 ANQGSEA. Written as DNA, the CDR3 is TGCAGCGCTAACTTAATTCTCGGCACAGATACGCAGTATTTT. Translation: CSANLILGTDTQYF.

This rearrangement joins TRBV15 to TRBJ2-2; D gene ambiguous. Germline V lookup: CDR1 LNHNV, CDR2 YYDKDF (reference sequence). This CDR3 spans 14 amino acids. Between the trimmed V and J ends, which lost 1 base and 7 bases, there was a span of 10 bases. In DNA, the CDR3 is TGTGCCACCAGCAGAGGCGTTGAGTACGGGGAGCTGTTTTTT. Translating gives CATSRGVEYGELFF.

A note on this clone: The identical CDR3 is also encoded by other nucleotide sequences in the sample. The chain combines TRBV5-1 with TRBJ2-3; possibly TRBD1 for D (5 bases). The length of the CDR3 is 14 residues. Trimming took off 0 bases at V and 4 bases at J, with 9 bases between the two ends. The germline V gene has CDR1 SGHRS and CDR2 YFSETQ. CDR3 bases: TGCGCCAGCAGCTTGGGGCAGGGTGCAGATACGCAGTATTTT. Its translation: CASSLGQGADTQYF. Together with reference TRBV5-1 and TRBJ2-3, the CDR3 gives the full variable domain: KAGVTQTPRYLIKTRGQQVTLSCSPISGHRSVSWYQQTPGQGLQFLFEYFSETQRNKGNFPGRFSGRQFSNSRSEMNVSTLELGDSALYLCASSLGQGADTQYFGPGTRLTVL.

The V gene is TRBV6-1, the J gene TRBJ1-1, with 9 bases matching TRBD1. This CDR3 has 15 residues. The V segment lost 6 bases and the J segment 8 bases; nucleotides outside the gene matches: 13. From germline, CDR1 is MNHNS and CDR2 SASEGT. This CDR3 is CASSPGNTGGAEAFF. Written as DNA, the CDR3 is TGTGCCAGCAGCCCCGGAAATACAGGGGGCGCGGAAGCTTTCTTT.

This clone has a handful of counts. Here the CDR3 DNA reads TGTGCCACCAGCAGTACTATCGGGACTAGCTTTACAGATACGCAGTATTTT. Its protein is CATSSTIGTSFTDTQYF. The V gene is TRBV15, the J gene TRBJ2-3; 9 bases match TRBD2. Trimming took 3 bases from V and 3 from J; bases not matched to a gene: 10. The CDR3 sequence is 17 residues long. Germline loops: CDR1 LNHNV, CDR2 YYDKDF (reference sequence).

V is TRBV7-2 and J is TRBJ2-1, with D maybe TRBD2 (5 bases). The V end lost 1 base, the J end lost 10 bases, and 5 bases lay between the germline ends. Germline V gene sequence: CDR1 SGHTA, CDR2 FQGNSA. This CDR3 has 11 amino acids. CDR3: CASSLGGEQFF. The DNA for the CDR3 is TGTGCCAGCAGCTTAGGCGGGGAGCAGTTCTTC.

The chain joins TRBV6-1 to TRBJ1-2; 12 nucleotides line up with TRBD1. The J segment lost 7 bases and the V segment lost 5 bases, leaving 8 bases of the junction unmatched. The V gene's germline CDR1 is MNHNS and CDR2 SASEGT. There are 15 residues in the CDR3. Written as DNA, the CDR3 is TGTGCCAGCAGTAGGCCGGGACAGGGGGCTAGTGGCTACACCTTC. Protein sequence: CASSRPGQGASGYTF.

This chain connects TRBV6-4 to TRBJ2-7; D is uncertain. Germline V gene lookup returns CDR1 MRHNA and CDR2 SNTAGT. Deletions cut 2 bases from V and 5 bases from J, with 10 bases between. The CDR3 length is 13 residues. DNA of the CDR3: TGTGCCAGCAGTGACGAGGTACCGAACGAGCAGTACTTC. Translation gives CASSDEVPNEQYF.